Listed here are 29 T cell receptor beta chains from one sample, sequenced in a study of Siglec-9 on CD8 T cells in melanoma. Only in-frame clones appear in the TCRdb table, and some are missing; sequencing was by immunoSEQ multiplex PCR. The sample includes approximately 35,000 clones, roughly 84% of them seen just once. The sample taken for sequencing was Siglec-9- CD8+ T cells sorted from blood. The source of these receptors is a human donor in good health.

V is TRBV7-8 and J is TRBJ2-7; D call uncertain. V was pared by 2 bases and J by 4 bases, with 6 bases between. Germline V gene sequence: CDR1 SGHVS, CDR2 FQNEAQ. This CDR3 has 12 amino acids. The CDR3 region is CASSLRVYEQYF. The CDR3, as DNA: TGTGCCAGCAGCTTAAGGGTTTACGAGCAGTACTTC.

The V gene is TRBV7-8, the J gene TRBJ1-4; D remains ambiguous. In germline, CDR1 is SGHVS, CDR2 FQNEAQ. The CDR3 length is 14 residues. V lost 1 base to trimming and J lost 7 bases, with 10 bases between them. The chain's CDR3 is CASSLVYSPEKLFF. CDR3 coding DNA: TGTGCCAGCAGCTTAGTATATAGTCCTGAAAAACTGTTTTTT.

V usage is TRBV4-1 and J usage is TRBJ2-7; 9 nucleotides line up with TRBD2. The CDR3 extends over 15 amino acids. Germline V gene data show CDR1 as MGHRA and CDR2 as YSYEKL. The V and J ends lost 6 bases and 0 bases, in that order; junction bases with no gene match: 6. The CDR3: CASSPSGDSSYEQYF. CDR3 bases: TGCGCCAGCAGTCCTAGCGGGGACAGCTCCTACGAGCAGTACTTC.

This rearrangement joins TRBV27 to TRBJ1-2, with 7 bases fitting TRBD1. V shed 6 bases, J shed 5 bases, and the junction held 9 bases outside the gene matches. Germline values: CDR1 MNHEY, CDR2 SMNVEV (reference sequence). This CDR3 region has 14 residues. The CDR3 loop is CASRSRTGEYGYTF. The CDR3 coding sequence is TGTGCCAGCAGGTCTCGGACAGGAGAGTATGGCTACACCTTC.

J is TRBJ2-5 and V is TRBV6-1; 10 bases map to TRBD2. V lost 2 bases, J lost 2 bases, and 2 bases stayed unmatched. The CDR3 is 15 amino acids. Germline V gene lookup returns CDR1 MNHNS and CDR2 SASEGT. The CDR3 sequence is CASSELSGGQETQYF. CDR3 bases: TGTGCCAGCAGTGAACTTAGCGGGGGGCAAGAGACCCAGTACTTC.

The rearrangement links TRBV4-1 to TRBJ2-7; TRBD2 matches 10 bases. J lost 5 bases, V lost 0 bases, and 4 bases had no gene match. Germline V gene lookup returns CDR1 MGHRA and CDR2 YSYEKL. The CDR3 loop spans 15 amino acids. The CDR3 DNA is TGCGCCAGCAGCCAAGATCGAACTAGCGGGAACGAGCAGTACTTC. This codes for CASSQDRTSGNEQYF.

As for this clone: The junction does not match germline at one end; this may be a read error. The V call is TRBV30, the J call TRBJ2-7; unclear D gene. Looked up from germline, CDR1 is GTSNPN and CDR2 is SVGIG (reference sequence). The CDR3 is 12 amino acids. CDR3 coding DNA: TGTGCCTGGAGTACCGACGACCATACAGAGATCTTC. Translated: CAWSTDDHTEIF.

Written as DNA, the CDR3 is TGTGCCTGGAGTGTCTTGCTGAATGAGCAGTTCTTC. Protein: CAWSVLLNEQFF. This chain joins TRBV30 and TRBJ2-1, with D uncertain. The CDR3 loop spans 12 amino acids. The V end lost 0 bases, the J end lost 7 bases, and 7 bases lay between the germline ends. Per germline, CDR1 GTSNPN and CDR2 SVGIG (reference sequence).

The chain is built from TRBV4-1 and TRBJ1-2, with D possibly matching TRBD1 (6 bases). The germline CDR1 and CDR2 sequences are MGHRA and YSYEKL. The CDR3 totals 15 residues. V was trimmed by 0 bases and J by 4 bases, leaving 12 bases between them. As DNA, the CDR3 is TGCGCCAGCAGCCAAGAGGAGACAGGTGTCTATGGCTACACCTTC. It yields the protein CASSQEETGVYGYTF.

This rearrangement joins TRBV7-9 to TRBJ1-1; the D gene is possibly TRBD1 (5 bases). With 1 base removed from V and 0 bases from J, the gap between germline ends came to 9 bases. CDR1 and CDR2 (germline): SEHNR, FQNEAQ (reference sequence). The CDR3 totals 15 residues. The CDR3 here is CASSLDQGMNTEAFF. CDR3 nucleotide sequence: TGTGCCAGCAGCTTAGACCAGGGCATGAACACTGAAGCTTTCTTT.

This clone has just a few counts. The CDR3 spells CASSFMGTEAFF. CDR3 nucleotide sequence: TGTGCCAGCAGCTTTATGGGGACCGAAGCTTTCTTT. J is TRBJ1-1 and V is TRBV5-5, with D tentatively TRBD1 (5 bases). This CDR3 contains 12 residues. Germline V lookup: CDR1 SGHKS, CDR2 YYEKEE (reference sequence). With 2 bases removed from V and 8 bases from J, the gap between germline ends came to 10 bases.

This clone has just one count. The chain links TRBV27 to TRBJ2-5; D perhaps matches TRBD2 (6 bases). The V end lost 5 bases, the J end lost 3 bases, and 19 bases lay between the germline ends. Germline loops: CDR1 MNHEY, CDR2 SMNVEV (reference sequence). The CDR3 totals 16 residues. The CDR3 nucleotides are TGTGCCAGCAGTCCAGGGACTCTACACGCAAAAGAGACCCAGTACTTC. Its protein product is CASSPGTLHAKETQYF.

Here the CDR3 DNA reads TGTGCCAGCAGCTTAGGAGTTCGGGCCGAGCAGTACTTC. Translation gives CASSLGVRAEQYF. The J gene is TRBJ2-7, the V gene TRBV7-9; no definite D call. Germline lookup yields CDR1 SEHNR and CDR2 FQNEAQ (reference sequence). V gave up 1 base and J gave up 6 bases, with 10 bases separating them. The CDR3 is made up of 13 amino acids. Combining the CDR3 with reference TRBV7-9 and TRBJ2-7 gives the whole variable domain DTGVSQNPRHKITKRGQNVTFRCDPISEHNRLYWYRQTLGQGPEFLTYFQNEAQLEKSRLLSDRFSAERPKGSFSTLEIQRTEQGDSAMYLCASSLGVRAEQYFGPGTRLTVT.

The chain uses TRBV27 and TRBJ2-5; D is unclear. The CDR3 spans 13 residues. The V gene lost 0 bases and the J gene lost 7 bases, with 9 bases spanning the gap. Germline lookup yields CDR1 MNHEY and CDR2 SMNVEV (reference sequence). CDR3 amino acids: CASSLSPSGTQYF. The CDR3 DNA sequence: TGTGCCAGCAGTTTATCCCCGAGTGGGACCCAGTACTTC.

This chain uses TRBV7-6 with TRBJ2-2; 11 bases are shared with TRBD1. V lost 8 bases and J lost 6; bases outside the gene matches: 2. CDR3 length equals 13 residues. Germline loops: CDR1 SGHVS, CDR2 FNYEAQ. Here the CDR3 DNA reads TGTGCCAGCTGGGACAGGGGGGCCGGGGAGCTGTTTTTT. Protein product: CASWDRGAGELFF. The full variable domain, with the rest looked up from reference TRBV7-6 and TRBJ2-2, is GAGVSQSPRYKVTKRGQDVALRCDPISGHVSLYWYRQALGQGPEFLTYFNYEAQQDKSGLPNDRFSAERPEGSISTLTIQRTEQRDSAMYRCASWDRGAGELFFGEGSRLTVL.

The V gene is TRBV7-9, the J gene TRBJ1-6, with TRBD1 matching over 7 bases. The germline CDR1 and CDR2 sequences are SEHNR and FQNEAQ (reference sequence). The trim removed 5 bases at V and 10 bases at J, leaving 8 bases unmatched. The CDR3 has 14 residues. CDR3 protein: CASSQRGLYSPLHF. In DNA form, the CDR3 reads TGTGCCAGCAGCCAGAGGGGGCTATACTCACCCCTCCACTTT.

Concerning this clone: Sequence at one end of the junction differs from germline and may be a read error. This chain links TRBV4-1 with TRBJ2-7; D might be TRBD2 (6 bases). Germline V lookup: CDR1 MGHRA, CDR2 YSYEKL. The CDR3 is 13 residues long. The CDR3 protein is CASSLEGGYEQYF. The CDR3 coding sequence is TGTGCCAGCAGCTTGGAGGGCGGGTACGAGCAGTACTTC.

The V gene is TRBV14, the J gene TRBJ1-2; 7 nucleotides agree with TRBD1. The CDR3 has 14 amino acids. CDR1 SGHDN and CDR2 FVKESK come from the germline V gene. With V trimmed by 4 bases and J by 3 bases, 5 bases remained unmatched. Here the CDR3 reads CASSPGQADYGYTF. The CDR3 nucleotides are TGTGCCAGCAGCCCTGGACAGGCGGACTATGGCTACACCTTC.

This clone appeared a few times. The V gene is TRBV27, the J gene TRBJ2-7, with D tentatively TRBD1 (5 bases). The ends were cut back, 4 bases at V and 2 bases at J, with 9 bases in the middle. Germline V gene sequence: CDR1 MNHEY, CDR2 SMNVEV (reference sequence). The CDR3 spans 13 residues. The CDR3 DNA is TGTGCCAGCAGTTCAGGGCCCCCCTACGAGCAGTACTTC. Its translation is CASSSGPPYEQYF.

This chain links TRBV10-3 with TRBJ2-1, with 8 nucleotides matching TRBD2. The V gene's germline CDR1 is ENHRY and CDR2 SYGVKD. The J segment lost 6 bases and the V segment lost 10 bases, leaving 11 bases of the junction unmatched. The CDR3 consists of 14 residues. Written as DNA, the CDR3 is TGTGCCACATACAGCGGGAGCTGGGGCAATGAGCAGTTCTTC. Translated: CATYSGSWGNEQFF.

This clone was seen only once. The chain links TRBV19 to TRBJ1-1; D may be TRBD1 (5 bases). This CDR3 has 16 residues. Per the germline V gene, CDR1 is LNHDA and CDR2 is SQIVND (reference sequence). Trimming removed 7 bases at V and 2 bases at J, with 20 bases between. The CDR3: CASMVSWGRLNTEAFF. In DNA form, the CDR3 reads TGTGCCAGTATGGTCAGTTGGGGCAGACTTAACACTGAAGCTTTCTTT. The variable domain in full, completed from reference TRBV19 and TRBJ1-1, reads DGGITQSPKYLFRKEGQNVTLSCEQNLNHDAMYWYRQDPGQGLRLIYYSQIVNDFQKGDIAEGYSVSREKKESFPLTVTSAQKNPTAFYLCASMVSWGRLNTEAFFGQGTRLTVV.

The chain couples TRBV19 to TRBJ2-7; perhaps TRBD2 as D (5 bases). The CDR3 covers 13 residues. The germline gives CDR1 LNHDA, CDR2 SQIVND (reference sequence). The V end lost 6 bases, the J end lost 3 bases, and 12 bases lay between the germline ends. The CDR3 is CASSQSGNYEQYF. CDR3 coding DNA: TGTGCCAGTAGCCAAAGCGGAAACTACGAGCAGTACTTC. Full variable domain (missing parts from reference TRBV19 and TRBJ2-7): DGGITQSPKYLFRKEGQNVTLSCEQNLNHDAMYWYRQDPGQGLRLIYYSQIVNDFQKGDIAEGYSVSREKKESFPLTVTSAQKNPTAFYLCASSQSGNYEQYFGPGTRLTVT.

The V call is TRBV6-6, the J call TRBJ2-1; D is possibly TRBD2 (6 bases). The CDR3 extends over 15 amino acids. The V gene lost 7 bases and the J gene lost 6 bases, with 19 bases spanning the gap. Germline CDR1 and CDR2: MNHNY and SVGAGI (reference sequence). Here the CDR3 reads CASIQAGTGRNEQFF. In nucleotides, the CDR3 is TGTGCCAGCATCCAAGCCGGGACTGGACGCAATGAGCAGTTCTTC.

V usage is TRBV5-1 and J usage is TRBJ2-7, with 8 nucleotides matching TRBD1. Per germline, CDR1 SGHRS and CDR2 YFSETQ. The CDR3 loop spans 14 amino acids. Trimming took 4 bases from V and 2 from J; bases not matched to a gene: 5. The CDR3 reads CASSIGQGTYEQYF. For the CDR3, the DNA is TGCGCCAGCAGCATTGGACAGGGTACCTACGAGCAGTACTTC.

V gene TRBV5-1 combines with J gene TRBJ2-1, with 7 bases lining up with TRBD2. The junction had 18 bases not matched to a gene; V was cut back by 4 bases and J by 5 bases. Germline CDR1 and CDR2: SGHRS and YFSETQ. The CDR3 contains 18 residues. The CDR3 DNA sequence: TGCGCCAGCAGCGTAGGGGAGGGGTGGGGGAGTCCCGACAATGAGCAGTTCTTC. Protein product: CASSVGEGWGSPDNEQFF.

V is TRBV6-1 and J is TRBJ2-7, with D possibly called TRBD1 or TRBD2 (5 bases each). Trimming shortened V by 1 base and J by 2 bases, and 15 bases separated the two germline ends. The germline CDR1 and CDR2 sequences are MNHNS and SASEGT. The CDR3 is 16 residues long. DNA of the CDR3: TGTGCCAGCAGTGAAGGAATGGGGGAAGGGCCCTACGAGCAGTACTTC. Translated, it gives CASSEGMGEGPYEQYF.

This chain connects TRBV27 to TRBJ1-2; D gene unclear. With 5 bases removed from V and 2 bases from J, the gap between germline ends came to 18 bases. The CDR3 runs 16 residues. Germline V gene data show CDR1 as MNHEY and CDR2 as SMNVEV (reference sequence). CDR3: CASSPGVGQLNYGYTF. CDR3 nucleotide sequence: TGTGCCAGCAGTCCCGGAGTCGGTCAGCTGAACTATGGCTACACCTTC.

This chain joins TRBV10-2 and TRBJ2-7; 7 bases agree with TRBD1. There are 13 residues in the CDR3. Germline values: CDR1 WSHSY, CDR2 SAAADI. V gave up 6 bases and J gave up 3 bases; unmatched junction bases: 5. The CDR3 reads CASRPGQFYEQYF. DNA of the CDR3: TGCGCCAGCAGACCGGGACAGTTCTACGAGCAGTACTTC.

This chain links TRBV25-1 with TRBJ2-7; D tentatively reads TRBD1 or TRBD2 (5 bases each). Germline lookup yields CDR1 MGHDK and CDR2 SYGVNS. Trimming took off 11 bases at V and 10 bases at J, with 27 bases between the two ends. The CDR3 sequence is 14 residues long. CDR3 in DNA: TGTGCCGCCCGAGGAGACGGGGCGGCTTTCGATCAGTACTTC. Amino acids: CAARGDGAAFDQYF.